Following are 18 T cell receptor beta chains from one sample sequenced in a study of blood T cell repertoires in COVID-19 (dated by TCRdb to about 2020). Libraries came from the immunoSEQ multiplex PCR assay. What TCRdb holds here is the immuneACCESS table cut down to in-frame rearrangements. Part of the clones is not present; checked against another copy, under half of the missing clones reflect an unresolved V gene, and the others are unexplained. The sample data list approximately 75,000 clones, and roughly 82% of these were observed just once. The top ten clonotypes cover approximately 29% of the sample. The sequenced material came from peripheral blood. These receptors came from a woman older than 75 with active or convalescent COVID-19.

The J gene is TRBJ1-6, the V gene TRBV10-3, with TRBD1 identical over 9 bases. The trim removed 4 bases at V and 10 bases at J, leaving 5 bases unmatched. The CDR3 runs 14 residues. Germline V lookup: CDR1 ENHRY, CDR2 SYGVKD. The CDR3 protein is CAISGRDRDSPLHF. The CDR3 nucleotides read TGTGCCATCAGTGGACGGGACAGGGACTCACCCCTCCACTTT.

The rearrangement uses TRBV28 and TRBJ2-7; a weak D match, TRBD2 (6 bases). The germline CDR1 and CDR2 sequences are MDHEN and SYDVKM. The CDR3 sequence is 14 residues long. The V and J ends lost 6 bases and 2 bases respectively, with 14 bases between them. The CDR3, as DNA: TGTGCCAGCAGGGACCTCGGGGGAACCTACGAGCAGTACTTC. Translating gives CASRDLGGTYEQYF.

CDR3 nucleotide sequence: TGTGCCAGCTCACCACGGGGCAGGGAAGTAGGAAATCAGCCCCAGCATTTT. Its translation: CASSPRGREVGNQPQHF. The chain joins TRBV18 to TRBJ1-5, with a weak D call TRBD1 (5 bases). CDR3 length: 17 amino acids. Trimming left V 1 base short and J 4 bases short, with 17 bases between. Germline V gene sequence: CDR1 KGHSH, CDR2 LQKENI.

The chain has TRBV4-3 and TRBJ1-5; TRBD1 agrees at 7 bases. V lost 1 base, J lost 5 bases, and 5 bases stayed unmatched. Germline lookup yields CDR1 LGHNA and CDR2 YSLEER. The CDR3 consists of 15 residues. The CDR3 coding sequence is TGCGCCAGCAGCCAAGTGGCAGGGGGATATCAGCCCCAGCATTTT. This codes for CASSQVAGGYQPQHF.

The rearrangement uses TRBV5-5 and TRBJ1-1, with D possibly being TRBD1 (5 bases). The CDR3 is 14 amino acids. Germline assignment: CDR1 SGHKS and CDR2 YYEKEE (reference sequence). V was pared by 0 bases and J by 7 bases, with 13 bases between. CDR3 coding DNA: TGTGCCAGCAGCTTGGTCCGCTACAGGATTGAAGCTTTCTTT. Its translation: CASSLVRYRIEAFF.

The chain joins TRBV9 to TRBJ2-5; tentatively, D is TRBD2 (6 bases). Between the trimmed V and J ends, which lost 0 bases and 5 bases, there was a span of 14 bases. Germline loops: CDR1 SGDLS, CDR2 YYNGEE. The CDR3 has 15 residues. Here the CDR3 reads CASSVGSGRTETQYF. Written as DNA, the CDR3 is TGTGCCAGCAGCGTAGGTAGCGGCCGTACGGAGACCCAGTACTTC.

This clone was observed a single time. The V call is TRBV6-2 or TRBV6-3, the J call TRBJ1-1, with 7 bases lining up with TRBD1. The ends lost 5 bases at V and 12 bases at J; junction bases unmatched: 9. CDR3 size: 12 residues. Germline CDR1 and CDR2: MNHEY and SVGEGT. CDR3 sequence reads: CASSISGTVTFF. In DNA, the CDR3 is TGTGCCAGCAGTATTTCCGGGACAGTCACTTTCTTT.

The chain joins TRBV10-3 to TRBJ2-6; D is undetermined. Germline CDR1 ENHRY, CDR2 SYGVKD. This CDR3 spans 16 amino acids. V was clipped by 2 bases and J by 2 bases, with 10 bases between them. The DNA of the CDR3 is TGTGCCATCAGTGAGCAGCTCCAGGCTGGGGCCAACGTCCTGACTTTC. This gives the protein CAISEQLQAGANVLTF.

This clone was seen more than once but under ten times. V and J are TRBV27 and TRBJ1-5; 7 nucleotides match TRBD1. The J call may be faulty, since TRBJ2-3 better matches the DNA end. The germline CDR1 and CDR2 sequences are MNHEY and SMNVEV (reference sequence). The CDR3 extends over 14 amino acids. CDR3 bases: TGTGCCAGCAGCCCCCCAGGGGGAGACCAGCCCCAGTATTTT. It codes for CASSPPGGDQPQYF.

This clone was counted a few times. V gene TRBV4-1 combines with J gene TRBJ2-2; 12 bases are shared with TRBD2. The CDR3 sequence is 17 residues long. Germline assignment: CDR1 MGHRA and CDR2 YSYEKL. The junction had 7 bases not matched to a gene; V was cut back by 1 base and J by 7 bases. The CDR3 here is CASSQVPSGGAGGELFF. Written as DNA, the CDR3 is TGCGCCAGCAGCCAAGTACCTAGCGGGGGGGCCGGCGGGGAGCTGTTTTTT.

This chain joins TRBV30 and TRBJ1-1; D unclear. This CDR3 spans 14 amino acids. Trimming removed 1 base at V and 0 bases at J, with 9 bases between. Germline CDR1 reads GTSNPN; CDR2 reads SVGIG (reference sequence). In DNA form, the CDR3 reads TGTGCCTGGAGTGCTCAGTTAATGAACACTGAAGCTTTCTTT. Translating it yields CAWSAQLMNTEAFF.

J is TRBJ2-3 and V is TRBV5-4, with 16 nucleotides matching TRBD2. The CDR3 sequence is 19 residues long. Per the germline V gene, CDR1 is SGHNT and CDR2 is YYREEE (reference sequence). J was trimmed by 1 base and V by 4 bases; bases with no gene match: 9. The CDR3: CASSLGLGLAGGGTDTQYF. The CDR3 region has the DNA TGTGCCAGCAGCCTTGGGTTGGGACTAGCGGGGGGGGGCACAGATACGCAGTATTTT.

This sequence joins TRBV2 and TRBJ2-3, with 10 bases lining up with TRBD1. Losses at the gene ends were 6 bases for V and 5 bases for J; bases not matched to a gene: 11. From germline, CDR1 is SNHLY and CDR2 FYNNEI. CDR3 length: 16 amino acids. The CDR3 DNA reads TGTGCCAGCAGGAACCGGGACAGGGGACGAGGAGATACGCAGTATTTT. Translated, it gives CASRNRDRGRGDTQYF.

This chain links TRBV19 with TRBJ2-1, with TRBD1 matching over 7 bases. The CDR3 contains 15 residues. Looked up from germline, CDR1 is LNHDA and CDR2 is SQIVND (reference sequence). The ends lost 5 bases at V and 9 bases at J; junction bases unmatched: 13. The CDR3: CASSLQGVFGGEQFF. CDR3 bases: TGTGCCAGTAGTCTGCAGGGGGTTTTCGGTGGTGAGCAGTTCTTC.

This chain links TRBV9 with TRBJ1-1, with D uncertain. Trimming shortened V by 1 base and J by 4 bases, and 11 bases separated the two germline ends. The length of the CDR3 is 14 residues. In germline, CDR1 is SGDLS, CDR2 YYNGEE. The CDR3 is CASSVTLFGTEAFF. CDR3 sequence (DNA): TGTGCCAGCAGCGTAACGCTATTCGGCACTGAAGCTTTCTTT.

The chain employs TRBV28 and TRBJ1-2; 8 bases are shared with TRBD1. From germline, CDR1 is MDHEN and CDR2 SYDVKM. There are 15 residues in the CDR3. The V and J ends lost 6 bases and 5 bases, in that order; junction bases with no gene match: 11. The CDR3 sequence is CASSRPGGLNYGYTF. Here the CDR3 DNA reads TGTGCCAGCAGCAGACCAGGGGGCCTTAATTATGGCTACACCTTC.

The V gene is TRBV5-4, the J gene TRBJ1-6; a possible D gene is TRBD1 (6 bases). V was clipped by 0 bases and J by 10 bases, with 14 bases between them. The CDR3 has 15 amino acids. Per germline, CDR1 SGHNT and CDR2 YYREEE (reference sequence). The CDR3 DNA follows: TGTGCCAGCAGCTTGGCTGGGGGCTTAGGATCACCCCTCCACTTT. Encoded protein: CASSLAGGLGSPLHF.

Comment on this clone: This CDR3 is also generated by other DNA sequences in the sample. The CDR3 is CASSRDRVNTEAFF. DNA for the CDR3: TGTGCCAGCAGTCGGGACAGGGTCAACACTGAAGCTTTCTTT. The J gene is TRBJ1-1, the V gene TRBV9; 9 bases agree with TRBD1. In germline, CDR1 is SGDLS, CDR2 YYNGEE. This CDR3 region has 14 residues. V lost 5 bases and J lost 2; bases outside the gene matches: 4.